The 29 T cell receptor beta chains below were found in one sample sequenced in a study of blood T cell repertoires in COVID-19. TCRdb's table, derived via immunoSEQ multiplex PCR, lists solely in-frame clones and lacks some. In the table there are about 45,000 clones, roughly 63% of which are singletons. Material: peripheral blood. These receptors all stem from an elderly man with acute or convalescent COVID-19.

This clone was seen only once. The J gene is TRBJ1-1, the V gene TRBV6-6, with D perhaps matching TRBD1 (6 bases). This CDR3 comprises 14 residues. The V end was cut by 6 bases, the J end by 5 bases, with 16 bases between. CDR1 is MNHNY, CDR2 SVGAGI, per germline (reference sequence). The CDR3 protein is CASSTDSPGTEAFF. CDR3 bases: TGTGCCAGCAGCACGGACAGCCCGGGGACTGAAGCTTTCTTT.

This chain connects TRBV6-5 to TRBJ2-7; 8 bases match TRBD1. The CDR3 loop spans 14 amino acids. Germline CDR1 is MNHEY and CDR2 is SVGAGI. The J segment lost 6 bases and the V segment lost 2 bases, leaving 6 bases of the junction unmatched. Written as DNA, the CDR3 is TGTGCCAGCAGTTACGATGACAGGGGACCCGAGCAGTACTTC. Amino acid sequence: CASSYDDRGPEQYF.

The CDR3 sequence is CASRGGLDATDTQYF. For the CDR3, the DNA is TGTGCCAGCAGGGGGGGGCTAGACGCAACAGATACGCAGTATTTT. The chain joins TRBV5-4 to TRBJ2-3, with D perhaps matching TRBD2 (7 bases). Germline CDR1 SGHNT, CDR2 YYREEE (reference sequence). This CDR3 region has 15 residues. Trimming cost V 5 bases and J 3 bases, with 16 bases left between them.

This chain links TRBV28 with TRBJ2-1; D might be TRBD1 (5 bases). Germline CDR1 MDHEN, CDR2 SYDVKM. The CDR3 spans 17 residues. V was trimmed by 8 bases and J by 0 bases, leaving 20 bases between them. The CDR3, as DNA: TGTGCCAGCTTCTCACCCTGGGGCGCCAGCTCCTACAATGAGCAGTTCTTC. This codes for CASFSPWGASSYNEQFF.

This clone appeared a few times. This chain joins TRBV19 and TRBJ2-7; 14 bases line up with TRBD2. The CDR3 length is 16 residues. From germline, CDR1 is LNHDA and CDR2 SQIVND (reference sequence). V was pared by 5 bases and J by 3 bases, with 6 bases of the junction left unmatched. The CDR3 region is CASSPRTSGRFYEQYF. The DNA for the CDR3 is TGTGCCAGTAGTCCCCGGACTAGCGGGAGGTTCTACGAGCAGTACTTC.

This chain links TRBV3-1 (or the pseudogene TRBV3-2) with TRBJ1-5; tentatively, D is TRBD1 (6 bases). The CDR3 runs to 18 residues. Germline CDR1 reads LGHDT; CDR2 reads YNNKEL (reference sequence). V dropped 0 bases and J dropped 7 bases, with 22 bases sitting between them. Written as DNA, the CDR3 is TGTGCCAGCAGCCAAGATTTTAGGGTGGGGGGGCATGGACAGCCCCAGCATTTT. Translation: CASSQDFRVGGHGQPQHF.

This chain links TRBV10-3 with TRBJ1-4; TRBD1 is a possible D gene (5 bases). This CDR3 comprises 14 residues. V lost 8 bases to trimming and J lost 0 bases, with 10 bases between them. CDR1 is ENHRY, CDR2 SYGVKD, per germline. The CDR3 sequence: CAIRGDSTNEKLFF. The CDR3 coding sequence is TGTGCCATCCGGGGGGATTCAACTAATGAAAAACTGTTTTTT.

The rearrangement joins TRBV9 to TRBJ1-1; D remains unclear. Germline lookup yields CDR1 SGDLS and CDR2 YYNGEE. The V end lost 0 bases, the J end lost 3 bases, and 18 bases lay between the germline ends. This CDR3 is built from 17 residues. The CDR3 region has the DNA TGTGCCAGCAGCGTAGATTTTTTTACGAGTTCCGACACTGAAGCTTTCTTT. Its protein is CASSVDFFTSSDTEAFF.

The CDR3 region is CASSPGTVWNEQFF. CDR3 bases: TGTGCCAGCAGCCCCGGGACAGTATGGAATGAGCAGTTCTTC. The V call is TRBV7-9, the J call TRBJ2-1; 7 bases align to TRBD1. This CDR3 has 14 amino acids. The J segment lost 7 bases and the V segment lost 5 bases, leaving 8 bases of the junction unmatched. Germline loops: CDR1 SEHNR, CDR2 FQNEAQ (reference sequence). Looking up the rest from reference TRBV7-9 and TRBJ2-1 gives the full variable domain: DTGVSQNPRHKITKRGQNVTFRCDPISEHNRLYWYRQTLGQGPEFLTYFQNEAQLEKSRLLSDRFSAERPKGSFSTLEIQRTEQGDSAMYLCASSPGTVWNEQFFGPGTRLTVL.

The V call is TRBV19, the J call TRBJ1-6, with TRBD1 identical over 9 bases. Germline CDR1 is LNHDA and CDR2 is SQIVND (reference sequence). Unmatched junction bases numbered 14, after V lost 5 bases and J lost 9 bases. This CDR3 is 17 amino acids long. CDR3 DNA sequence: TGTGCCAGTAGTGATTACCGAACAGGGGGCGTCTCTTCACCCCTCCACTTT. This gives the protein CASSDYRTGGVSSPLHF.

This chain joins TRBV5-1 and TRBJ2-1, with D maybe TRBD2 (6 bases). Trimming cost V 4 bases and J 4 bases, with 15 bases left between them. CDR1 and CDR2 from the germline V gene are SGHRS and YFSETQ. The CDR3 extends over 15 amino acids. CDR3 residues: CASSDGLARYNEQFF. The CDR3 coding sequence is TGCGCCAGCAGCGATGGGCTAGCGCGATACAATGAGCAGTTCTTC.

The chain carries TRBV9 and TRBJ1-2, with TRBD1 matching 10 bases. The V segment lost 3 bases and the J segment 4 bases; nucleotides outside the gene matches: 9. Germline V CDR1 and CDR2: SGDLS, YYNGEE. The CDR3 contains 16 residues. CDR3 nucleotides: TGTGCCAGCAGCGGGACAGGGGGGCTCAATCTCTATGGCTACACCTTC. As protein: CASSGTGGLNLYGYTF.

The rearrangement joins TRBV10-3 to TRBJ1-5; 8 nucleotides line up with TRBD1. V lost 3 bases, J lost 2 bases, and 9 bases stayed unmatched. CDR1 and CDR2 (germline): ENHRY, SYGVKD. This CDR3 has 17 residues. The CDR3 sequence is CAISDRSTGVGNQPQHF. As DNA, the CDR3 is TGTGCCATCAGTGACAGATCGACAGGGGTTGGCAATCAGCCCCAGCATTTT.

V and J are TRBV7-9 and TRBJ1-1; possibly TRBD1 for D (6 bases). There are 12 residues in the CDR3. Per the germline V gene, CDR1 is SEHNR and CDR2 is FQNEAQ (reference sequence). With 6 bases removed from V and 1 base from J, the gap between germline ends came to 6 bases. The CDR3 bases are TGTGCCAGCAGGACAGGGAACACTGAAGCTTTCTTT. Its protein is CASRTGNTEAFF. The full variable domain, its missing parts supplied by reference TRBV7-9 and TRBJ1-1, is DTGVSQNPRHKITKRGQNVTFRCDPISEHNRLYWYRQTLGQGPEFLTYFQNEAQLEKSRLLSDRFSAERPKGSFSTLEIQRTEQGDSAMYLCASRTGNTEAFFGQGTRLTVV.

The genes are TRBV29-1 and TRBJ2-3; 7 positions match TRBD1. The V gene's germline CDR1 is SQVTM and CDR2 ANQGSEA. This CDR3 is built from 12 residues. V lost 8 bases, J lost 4 bases, and 6 bases stayed unmatched. DNA of the CDR3: TGCAGCTCTGTGACAGGGTCAGATACGCAGTATTTT. Its protein product is CSSVTGSDTQYF.

This clone was detected only a few times. The rearrangement joins TRBV19 to TRBJ2-7, with D possibly TRBD2 on 7 matching bases. Per the germline V gene, CDR1 is LNHDA and CDR2 is SQIVND (reference sequence). This CDR3 region has 16 residues. Trimming removed 7 bases at V and 7 bases at J, with 26 bases between. The CDR3 sequence: CASTPGGGQGQREQYF. The CDR3 coding sequence is TGTGCCAGTACCCCCGGCGGGGGCCAGGGCCAGCGGGAGCAGTACTTC.

In its sample, this clone was seen a few times. The CDR3 DNA is TGTGCCAGCAGTCCCTCCCAGGGGCTGGTGGGTGGCTACACCTTC. Protein sequence: CASSPSQGLVGGYTF. The chain uses TRBV28 and TRBJ1-2; D perhaps matches TRBD1 (6 bases). The length of the CDR3 is 15 residues. CDR1 is MDHEN, CDR2 SYDVKM, per germline. Trimming shortened V by 5 bases and J by 7 bases, and 20 bases separated the two germline ends.

The J gene is TRBJ2-1, the V gene TRBV18, with a weak D call TRBD2 (5 bases). The CDR3 has 14 amino acids. Germline values: CDR1 KGHSH, CDR2 LQKENI. V was cut by 2 bases and J by 3 bases, with 8 bases left in between. This chain's CDR3 is CASSPSGFYNEQFF. CDR3 nucleotides: TGTGCCAGCTCACCATCGGGGTTCTACAATGAGCAGTTCTTC.

This clone turned up a few times. V usage is TRBV3-1 (or the pseudogene TRBV3-2) and J usage is TRBJ2-4; 7 bases agree with TRBD2. The V gene end was trimmed by 4 bases and the J gene end by 7 bases; junction bases not matched to a gene: 4. Per germline, CDR1 LGHDT and CDR2 YNNKEL (reference sequence). The CDR3 extends over 13 amino acids. This chain's CDR3 is CASSLAGGNIQYF. In nucleotides, the CDR3 is TGTGCCAGCAGCCTAGCGGGTGGGAACATTCAGTACTTC.

This clone was observed a single time. The genes are TRBV30 and TRBJ1-1; D uncertain. V was shortened by 0 bases and J by 5 bases, with 10 bases between the two germline ends. The CDR3 is 13 amino acids. Germline CDR1 reads GTSNPN; CDR2 reads SVGIG (reference sequence). The CDR3 DNA sequence: TGTGCCTGGAGTGTAGGGCGAGGGACTGAAGCTTTCTTT. It yields the protein CAWSVGRGTEAFF.

The V gene is TRBV29-1, the J gene TRBJ2-5, with a possible D match to TRBD2 (6 bases). V gave up 3 bases and J gave up 3 bases, with 17 bases separating them. The CDR3 extends over 15 amino acids. From germline, CDR1 is SQVTM and CDR2 ANQGSEA. The CDR3 nucleotides are TGCAGCGTTGATTTACCGGGACTGACCGAAGAGACCCAGTACTTC. Translated: CSVDLPGLTEETQYF.

The V call is TRBV5-1, the J call TRBJ2-3; 9 bases agree with TRBD2. V trimming: 0 bases; J trimming: 3 bases; junction bases outside the gene matches: 5. Per the germline V gene, CDR1 is SGHRS and CDR2 is YFSETQ. The CDR3 has 16 amino acids. The CDR3 spells CASSLGASGITDTQYF. The CDR3 nucleotides are TGCGCCAGCAGCTTGGGTGCTAGCGGGATAACAGATACGCAGTATTTT.

The genes are TRBV27 and TRBJ1-4, with D possibly being TRBD1 (6 bases). Trimming cost V 4 bases and J 8 bases, with 17 bases left between them. Germline CDR1 reads MNHEY; CDR2 reads SMNVEV (reference sequence). This CDR3 has 15 residues. The CDR3 here is CASSSQGRGWEKLFF. DNA of the CDR3: TGTGCCAGCAGTTCTCAGGGGCGGGGGTGGGAAAAACTGTTTTTT.

The J gene is TRBJ2-5, the V gene TRBV3-1 (or the pseudogene TRBV3-2); a weak D match, TRBD2 (5 bases). Germline CDR1 LGHDT, CDR2 YNNKEL (reference sequence). The CDR3 has 14 residues. The V and J ends lost 2 bases and 5 bases respectively, with 12 bases between them. The CDR3 DNA follows: TGTGCCAGCAGCCAACCCTGGGAGAGGGAGACCCAGTACTTC. It codes for CASSQPWERETQYF.

The genes are TRBV5-6 and TRBJ2-4; perhaps TRBD1 as D (6 bases). Germline-derived CDR1 and CDR2 are SGHDT and YYEEEE. The V end was cut by 1 base, the J end by 0 bases, with 11 bases between. The CDR3 has 16 amino acids. DNA of the CDR3: TGTGCCAGCAGCTTGAGGGGGTATTTAGCCAAAAACATTCAGTACTTC. It specifies CASSLRGYLAKNIQYF.

V usage is TRBV5-1 and J usage is TRBJ2-7; TRBD2 matches at 10 bases. Germline V CDR1 and CDR2: SGHRS, YFSETQ. The ends lost 4 bases at V and 3 bases at J; junction bases unmatched: 7. This CDR3 has 15 amino acids. The CDR3 nucleotides read TGCGCCAGCAGCGTAACTAGCGGGGAAGGCTACGAGCAGTACTTC. Amino acid sequence: CASSVTSGEGYEQYF.

This chain joins TRBV18 and TRBJ1-1, with D possibly matching TRBD1 (5 bases). Looked up from germline, CDR1 is KGHSH and CDR2 is LQKENI. The V gene lost 6 bases and the J gene lost 5 bases, with 13 bases spanning the gap. The CDR3 spans 13 residues. Here the CDR3 DNA reads TGTGCCAGCTCCCTTCGGGGGGAGACTGAAGCTTTCTTT. It specifies CASSLRGETEAFF. The full variable domain, completed using reference TRBV18 and TRBJ1-1, is NAGVMQNPRHLVRRRGQEARLRCSPMKGHSHVYWYRQLPEEGLKFMVYLQKENIIDESGMPKERFSAEFPKEGPSILRIQQVVRGDSAAYFCASSLRGETEAFFGQGTRLTVV.

The rearrangement links TRBV11-3 to TRBJ1-4, with 11 nucleotides matching TRBD1. The length of the CDR3 is 14 residues. In germline, CDR1 is SGHNT, CDR2 YENEEA. After removal of 4 bases from V and 15 bases from J, the junction contained 10 bases not matched to a gene. The CDR3, as DNA: TGTGCCAGCAGCTATACCCGGGACAGGGGGGTTGTGTTTTTT. Protein product: CASSYTRDRGVVFF.

V is TRBV27 and J is TRBJ1-6; perhaps TRBD1 as D (5 bases). Germline V gene sequence: CDR1 MNHEY, CDR2 SMNVEV (reference sequence). The CDR3 sequence is 15 residues long. Trimming removed 3 bases from V and 9 bases from J, with 15 bases in between. CDR3 sequence reads: CASSFRATGGSPLHF. In DNA form, the CDR3 reads TGTGCCAGCAGTTTTAGGGCCACGGGGGGTTCACCCCTCCACTTT.